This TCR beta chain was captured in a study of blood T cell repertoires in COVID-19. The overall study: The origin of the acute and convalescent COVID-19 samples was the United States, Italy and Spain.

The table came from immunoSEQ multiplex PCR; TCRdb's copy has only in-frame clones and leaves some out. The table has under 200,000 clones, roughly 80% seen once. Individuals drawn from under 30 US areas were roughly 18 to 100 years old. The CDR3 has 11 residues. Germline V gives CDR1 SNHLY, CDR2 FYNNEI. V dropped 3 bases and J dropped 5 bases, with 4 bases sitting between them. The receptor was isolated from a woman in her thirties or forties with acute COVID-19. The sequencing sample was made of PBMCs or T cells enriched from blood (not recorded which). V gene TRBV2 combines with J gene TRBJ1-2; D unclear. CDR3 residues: CASSDQYGYTF. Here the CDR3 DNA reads TGTGCCAGCAGTGACCAGTATGGCTACACCTTC.